This TCR beta chain was identified during a study of blood T cell repertoires in COVID-19. TCRdb keeps only in-frame clones here, not all; method: immunoSEQ multiplex PCR. The sample records approximately 500,000 clones, 70% to 90% being singletons. V gave up 2 bases and J gave up 7 bases, with 18 bases separating them. CDR1 SGHVS and CDR2 FQNEAQ come from the germline V gene. The CDR3 totals 16 residues. The sequence derives from a human donor in a cohort sampled during active COVID-19. The V call is TRBV7-8, the J call TRBJ2-1; possible D gene TRBD2, 5 bases. The sample consisted of peripheral blood. The CDR3 reads CASSLRVGGVENEQFF. CDR3 bases: TGTGCCAGCAGCTTAAGGGTAGGAGGAGTCGAAAATGAGCAGTTCTTC. Complete variable domain (other parts from reference TRBV7-8 and TRBJ2-1): GAGVSQSPRYKVAKRGQDVALRCDPISGHVSLFWYQQALGQGPEFLTYFQNEAQLDKSGLPSDRFFAERPEGSVSTLKIQRTQQEDSAVYLCASSLRVGGVENEQFFGPGTRLTVL.